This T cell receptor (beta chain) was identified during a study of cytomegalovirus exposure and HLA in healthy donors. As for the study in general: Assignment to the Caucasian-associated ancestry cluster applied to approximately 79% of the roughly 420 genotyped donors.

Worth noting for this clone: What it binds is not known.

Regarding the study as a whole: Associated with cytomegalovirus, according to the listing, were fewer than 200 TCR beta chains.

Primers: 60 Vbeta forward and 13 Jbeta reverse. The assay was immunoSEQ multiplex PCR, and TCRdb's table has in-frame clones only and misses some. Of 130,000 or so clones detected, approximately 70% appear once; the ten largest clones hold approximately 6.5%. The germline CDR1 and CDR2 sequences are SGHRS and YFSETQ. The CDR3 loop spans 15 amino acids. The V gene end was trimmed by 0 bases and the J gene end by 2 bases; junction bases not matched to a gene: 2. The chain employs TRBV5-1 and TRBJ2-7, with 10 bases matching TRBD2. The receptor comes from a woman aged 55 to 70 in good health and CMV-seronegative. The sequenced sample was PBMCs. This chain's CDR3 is CASSLGTSGTYEQYF. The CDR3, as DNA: TGCGCCAGCAGCTTGGGGACTAGCGGTACCTACGAGCAGTACTTC.